This T cell receptor (beta chain) emerged from a study of T cell repertoires in cytomegalovirus infection. Study-level information: Indications came from public TCR beta signatures; they pointed to CMV infection and to a matching HLA type. General study findings and limits: Ex vivo responses were dominated by HLA-C-restricted CMV-specific TCR beta clonotypes. Identification of carriers of CMV plus the relevant HLA was performed using cumulative public TCR beta family frequency.

V lost 4 bases and J lost 8; bases outside the gene matches: 6. CDR1 is SEHNR and CDR2 is FQNEAQ in the germline V gene (reference sequence). CDR3 length: 14 residues. This clonotype showed up just a few times. Its antigen is undetermined. TCRdb processed the reads anew with MiXCR; each CDR3 protein has one entry. The sample has about 830,000 distinct CDR3 sequences, about 31% seen once; the top ten hold roughly 12%. The chain carries TRBV7-9 and TRBJ1-4, with 8 bases lining up with TRBD1. The sequence was collected from a human donor in good health (CMV status not recorded). Some clones in this sample may be carry-over from other donors' samples. Here the sequenced sample was cultured CD8+ T cells from PBMCs, taken from culture after CMV antigen stimulation. In nucleotides, the CDR3 is TGTGCCAGCAGCTCGACAGGGGCGCAGGAAAAACTGTTTTTT. Residues: CASSSTGAQEKLFF.